Listed below are T cell receptor beta chains from one sample, sequenced in a study of vaccination effects on CD4 cells after COVID-19. The assay was immunoSEQ multiplex PCR, and TCRdb's table has in-frame clones only and misses some. The table has roughly 20,000 clones, roughly 72% seen once. Their antigens remain unidentified. The starting material was CD4+ T cells from PBMCs cultured with HCoV-NL63 spike peptides, obtained after COVID-19 vaccination. These receptors originate from a human donor who received a COVID-19 vaccine. The CDR3 runs from the conserved cysteine through the conserved F or W. Each record gives: clone size, V gene, J gene, D gene, CDR3 protein, CDR3 DNA. The D gene is left open where the match is weak. Size tells how often a clone was seen (once, few, many) or the class of an expanded clone, and some rows leave it out.

>few|TRBV14|TRBJ2-1|TRBD2
CASSRGGAESIEQFF
TGTGCCAGCAGCCGCGGGGGGGCCGAAAGTATTGAGCAGTTCTTC
>NA|TRBV5-6|TRBJ2-3|NA
CASSLGPTSTDTQYF
TGTGCCAGCAGCTTGGGGCCGACTAGCACAGATACGCAGTATTTT
>NA|TRBV7-9|TRBJ2-3|TRBD2
CASSQLAGAGTQYF
TGTGCCAGCAGCCAATTAGCGGGAGCTGGGACGCAGTATTTT
>NA|TRBV20-1|TRBJ1-1|NA
CSASRAGEAFF
TGCAGTGCTAGTAGGGCGGGTGAAGCTTTCTTT
>NA|TRBV24-1|TRBJ2-2|TRBD2
CATSEPGLAVGTGELFF
TGTGCCACCAGTGAGCCCGGACTAGCGGTGGGCACCGGGGAGCTGTTTTTT
>NA|TRBV15|TRBJ2-5|TRBD1
CATSREITTGKETQYF
TGTGCCACCAGCAGAGAGATTACGACAGGGAAAGAGACCCAGTACTTC
>NA|TRBV4-1|TRBJ1-5|NA
CASSQGTLRNQPQHF
TGCGCCAGCAGCCAGGGGACACTAAGGAATCAGCCCCAGCATTTT
>once|TRBV25-1|TRBJ1-4|TRBD1
CASSETGGGEKLFF
TGTGCCAGCAGTGAAACAGGGGGAGGCGAAAAACTGTTTTTT
>NA|TRBV2|TRBJ2-7|NA
CASSQLGSYEQYF
TGTGCCAGTAGCCAGTTGGGATCCTACGAGCAGTACTTC
>NA|TRBV6-6|TRBJ2-3|NA
CASRGGGTDTQYF
TGTGCCAGCAGGGGAGGCGGCACAGATACGCAGTATTTT
>NA|TRBV12-3/TRBV12-4|TRBJ1-5|NA
CASTLSGGQPQHF
TGTGCCAGCACCCTTTCCGGGGGTCAGCCCCAGCATTTT
>NA|TRBV6-5|TRBJ1-2|NA
CASRYQANYGYTF
TGTGCCAGCAGATACCAGGCCAACTATGGCTACACCTTC
>NA|TRBV19|TRBJ2-1|TRBD1
CASRQQGAGEYLHEQFF
TGTGCCAGTAGGCAACAGGGGGCCGGAGAATACCTCCATGAGCAGTTCTTC
>few|TRBV6-4|TRBJ2-7|TRBD2
CASRPNSGTREQYF
TGTGCCAGCAGACCCAACAGCGGGACTAGAGAGCAGTACTTC
>NA|TRBV3-1/TRBV3-2|TRBJ2-7|TRBD2
CASSQEPGPAGAREQYF
TGTGCCAGCAGCCAAGAACCGGGGCCAGCGGGAGCGCGGGAGCAGTACTTC
>NA|TRBV6-5|TRBJ2-5|NA
CASSYSFGGLETQYF
TGTGCCAGCAGTTACTCGTTTGGGGGGCTTGAGACCCAGTACTTC
>NA|TRBV5-1|TRBJ2-3|NA
CASSLGLLGASTDTQYF
TGCGCCAGCAGCTTGGGGCTCTTAGGAGCTAGCACAGATACGCAGTATTTT
>NA|TRBV5-1|TRBJ1-2|TRBD1
CASSWDRAGGYTF
TGCGCCAGCAGCTGGGACAGGGCCGGTGGCTACACCTTC
>NA|TRBV6-5|TRBJ1-4|NA
CASFGGSNEKLFF
TGTGCCAGCTTCGGGGGGTCGAATGAAAAACTGTTTTTT
>NA|TRBV14|TRBJ2-1|NA
CASSQIEGNRRYEQFF
TGTGCCAGCAGCCAAATCGAAGGGAATCGTAGGTATGAGCAGTTCTTC
>NA|TRBV5-1|TRBJ1-1|NA
CASSLGGNTEAFF
TGCGCCAGCAGCTTGGGAGGGAACACTGAAGCTTTCTTT
>NA|TRBV3-1/TRBV3-2|TRBJ2-1|NA
CASSQVGGTYNEQFF
TGTGCCAGCAGCCAAGTAGGGGGGACCTACAATGAGCAGTTCTTC
>NA|TRBV3-1/TRBV3-2|TRBJ1-6|TRBD1
CASSKGDGTEGGSPLHF
TGTGCCAGCAGCAAAGGGGACGGGACAGAAGGGGGGTCACCCCTCCACTTT
>few|TRBV5-6|TRBJ1-1|NA
CASSLYRWGRGDTEAFF
TGTGCCAGCAGCTTGTACAGGTGGGGTCGAGGTGACACTGAAGCTTTCTTT
>NA|TRBV6-5|TRBJ2-1|NA
CASSSPVSEEQFF
TGTGCCAGCAGTTCACCGGTCTCGGAGGAGCAGTTCTTC
>NA|TRBV18|TRBJ1-1|NA
CASSPTGYTEAFF
TGTGCCAGCTCACCGACCGGGTACACTGAAGCTTTCTTT
>NA|TRBV19|TRBJ2-1|NA
CASRRGRDSQTYNEQFF
TGTGCCAGTAGGAGAGGAAGGGACTCGCAAACCTACAATGAGCAGTTCTTC
>once|TRBV7-9|TRBJ1-1|TRBD1
CASSSNRGQVEAFF
TGTGCCAGCAGCTCGAACAGGGGGCAGGTTGAAGCTTTCTTT
>NA|TRBV19|TRBJ2-3|TRBD1
CASSIGQGAGTDTQYF
TGTGCCAGTAGTATAGGCCAGGGGGCCGGCACAGATACGCAGTATTTT
>NA|TRBV7-2|TRBJ2-7|TRBD2
CASSLQSSGGPYEQYF
TGTGCCAGCAGCTTACAGAGTAGCGGGGGTCCCTACGAGCAGTACTTC
>NA|TRBV11-1|TRBJ2-2|NA
CASSPRDNTGGELFF
TGTGCCAGCAGCCCCCGGGACAATACCGGCGGGGAGCTGTTTTTT
>NA|TRBV6-6|TRBJ2-1|TRBD2
CASSLYGLAGGYNEQFF
TGTGCCAGCAGTCTATACGGACTAGCGGGAGGATACAATGAGCAGTTCTTC
>NA|TRBV11-2|TRBJ1-2|TRBD1
CASSFRTGLGYTF
TGTGCCAGCAGCTTCCGGACAGGGCTCGGCTACACCTTC
>NA|TRBV9|TRBJ1-6|TRBD1
CASSPQGANSPLHF
TGTGCCAGCAGCCCACAGGGGGCTAATTCACCCCTCCACTTT
>few|TRBV14|TRBJ2-1|TRBD2
CASSQDLVAGVRNEQFF
TGTGCCAGCAGCCAAGATCTGGTGGCGGGAGTAAGAAATGAGCAGTTCTTC
>few|TRBV5-1|TRBJ1-1|NA
CASSGPSNAEAFF
TGCGCCAGCAGTGGACCGTCCAACGCTGAAGCTTTCTTT
>NA|TRBV30|TRBJ1-4|NA
CAWSPRVGRDEKLFF
TGTGCCTGGAGTCCCCGGGTGGGGAGGGATGAAAAACTGTTTTTT
>once|TRBV6-1|TRBJ2-1|TRBD2
CASRETSGGSYNEQFF
TGTGCCAGCAGGGAAACTAGCGGGGGCTCCTACAATGAGCAGTTCTTC
>NA|TRBV12-5|TRBJ1-4|TRBD1
CASGRQSGTDNNEKLFF
TGTGCTAGTGGTAGACAGTCGGGGACAGATAATAATGAAAAACTGTTTTTT
>NA|TRBV20-1|TRBJ2-3|TRBD2
CSASASGANTDTQYF
TGCAGTGCTAGTGCTAGCGGGGCTAACACAGATACGCAGTATTTT